The 32 T cell receptor beta chains given below trace back to one sample, sequenced in a study of neurological immune-mediated disorders. TCRdb used MiXCR to reprocess the 5' RACE reads, holding one entry per CDR3 protein. The sample holds tens of thousands of distinct CDR3 sequences, about 6.3% seen once. Sequenced: CD4+ T cells from blood. These receptors all stem from a woman between 40 and 55 years old in good health.

This clonotype was counted many times. The genes are TRBV7-9 and TRBJ2-1; 9 nucleotides match TRBD2. Trimming took 0 bases from V and 9 from J; bases not matched to a gene: 21. Germline CDR1 and CDR2: SEHNR and FQNEAQ (reference sequence). This CDR3 has 20 amino acids. In DNA, the CDR3 is TGTGCCAGCAGCTTAGCTCTTACTAGCGGGCCGAGGAGGTTTGCGGTTGAGCAGTTCTTC. The encoded protein is CASSLALTSGPRRFAVEQFF.

This clonotype was counted ten times or more. The chain has TRBV5-1 and TRBJ2-1, with 9 positions matching TRBD1. This CDR3 contains 15 residues. Trimming took 0 bases from V and 4 from J; bases not matched to a gene: 2. Germline CDR1 is SGHRS and CDR2 is YFSETQ. The CDR3 nucleotides are TGCGCCAGCAGCTTGGCCGGGACAGGGTACAATGAGCAGTTCTTC. This sequence encodes CASSLAGTGYNEQFF.

In this sample, this clonotype turned up many times. CDR3 bases: TGTGCCAGCAGCTTAGGACAGGGGGCTAATTCACCCCTCCACTTT. Amino acid sequence: CASSLGQGANSPLHF. This sequence joins TRBV11-2 and TRBJ1-6; 10 bases line up with TRBD1. CDR1 is SGHAT, CDR2 FQNNGV, per germline. The trim removed 1 base at V and 6 bases at J, leaving 0 bases unmatched. This CDR3 contains 15 residues.

This clonotype has at least ten counts. The CDR3 DNA is TGCGCCAGCAGCATTTTCCAAACTAGCGGGAGAGCAGATACGCAGTATTTT. The encoded protein is CASSIFQTSGRADTQYF. The rearrangement joins TRBV5-1 to TRBJ2-3; 11 nucleotides agree with TRBD2. This CDR3 has 17 residues. CDR1 and CDR2 (germline): SGHRS, YFSETQ. V lost 4 bases and J lost 4; bases outside the gene matches: 11.

This clonotype was observed many times. The chain uses TRBV7-8 and TRBJ2-3; D might be TRBD2 (6 bases). CDR3 length: 15 residues. Germline V gene data show CDR1 as SGHVS and CDR2 as FQNEAQ. The V end was cut by 5 bases, the J end by 2 bases, with 14 bases between. CDR3 sequence (DNA): TGTGCCAGCAGCCCCGGGAGCTTCCCCACAGATACGCAGTATTTT. The encoded protein is CASSPGSFPTDTQYF.

The table lists this clonotype with many counts. The chain employs TRBV28 and TRBJ2-7, with D uncertain. The germline CDR1 and CDR2 sequences are MDHEN and SYDVKM. V lost 6 bases, J lost 4 bases, and 19 bases lay in between. The CDR3 is 15 amino acids. DNA of the CDR3: TGTGCCAGCAGAGCCGGTCTCACAGAGAGGTACGAGCAGTACTTC. Amino acids: CASRAGLTERYEQYF. The complete variable domain, with remaining parts taken from reference TRBV28 and TRBJ2-7, reads DVKVTQSSRYLVKRTGEKVFLECVQDMDHENMFWYRQDPGLGLRLIYFSYDVKMKEKGDIPEGYSVSREKKERFSLILESASTNQTSMYLCASRAGLTERYEQYFGPGTRLTVT.

This clonotype has a count of ten or more. The V and J genes are TRBV7-9 and TRBJ2-3, with unresolved D. This CDR3 has 14 residues. Germline CDR1 and CDR2: SEHNR and FQNEAQ (reference sequence). Trimming left V 1 base short and J 0 bases short, with 5 bases between. The DNA of the CDR3 is TGTGCCAGCAGCTTAGATACTAGCACAGATACGCAGTATTTT. It is translated as CASSLDTSTDTQYF.

This clonotype has a count of ten or more. The chain recombines TRBV28 with TRBJ2-3; D uncertain. This CDR3 is built from 15 residues. V lost 3 bases and J lost 6, with 16 bases in between. Germline-derived CDR1 and CDR2 are MDHEN and SYDVKM. In nucleotides, the CDR3 is TGTGCCAGCAGTTTGAGTCCTACCCCTGGGGATACGCAGTATTTT. Encoded protein: CASSLSPTPGDTQYF.

This clonotype has at least ten counts. This chain links TRBV10-3 with TRBJ2-5; no clear D gene. Trimming cost V 2 bases and J 0 bases, with 10 bases left between them. The CDR3 contains 15 residues. Germline lookup yields CDR1 ENHRY and CDR2 SYGVKD. Written as DNA, the CDR3 is TGTGCCATCAGTGAGGGGCAGCTAGACCAAGAGACCCAGTACTTC. Translation: CAISEGQLDQETQYF.

This clonotype was recorded many times. The V gene is TRBV6-2 or TRBV6-3, the J gene TRBJ2-4; D might be TRBD1 or TRBD2, each matching 5 bases. CDR3 length: 15 amino acids. V dropped 2 bases and J dropped 2 bases, with 10 bases sitting between them. CDR1 is MNHEY, CDR2 SVGEGT, per germline. CDR3 amino acids: CASSYPQGPKNIQYF. DNA for the CDR3: TGTGCCAGCAGTTACCCTCAGGGACCCAAAAACATTCAGTACTTC.

This clonotype has a count of ten or more. V usage is TRBV20-1 and J usage is TRBJ2-1; D gene uncertain. CDR1 and CDR2 (germline): DFQATT, SNEGSKA (reference sequence). The CDR3 covers 12 residues. The ends were cut back, 8 bases at V and 0 bases at J, with 8 bases in the middle. The DNA of the CDR3 is TGCAGTACAGCGTCCTCCTACAATGAGCAGTTCTTC. Translating it yields CSTASSYNEQFF.

This clonotype has ten or more counts. This sequence joins TRBV11-2 and TRBJ2-1, with D unresolved. Germline values: CDR1 SGHAT, CDR2 FQNNGV. This CDR3 region has 15 residues. Trimming removed 3 bases from V and 0 bases from J, with 9 bases in between. CDR3 sequence: CASSFGFSSYNEQFF. The DNA of the CDR3 is TGTGCCAGCAGCTTCGGGTTCAGCTCCTACAATGAGCAGTTCTTC.

Judged by abundance, this clonotype is medium-sized. The rearrangement uses TRBV7-2 and TRBJ1-1; D uncertain. This CDR3 has 14 residues. V gave up 7 bases and J gave up 1 base, with 13 bases separating them. Germline-derived CDR1 and CDR2 are SGHTA and FQGNSA. The CDR3 here is CASTPGGGNTEAFF. In nucleotides, the CDR3 is TGTGCCAGCACCCCGGGCGGAGGGAACACTGAAGCTTTCTTT. Using reference TRBV7-2 and TRBJ1-1 for the parts outside the CDR3, the full variable domain is GAGVSQSPSNKVTEKGKDVELRCDPISGHTALYWYRQSLGQGLEFLIYFQGNSAPDKSGLPSDRFSAERTGGSVSTLTIQRTQQEDSAVYLCASTPGGGNTEAFFGQGTRLTVV.

This clonotype was observed at least ten times. The gene calls are TRBV5-1 and TRBJ1-6, with a tentative D call TRBD1 (6 bases). The length of the CDR3 is 17 residues. V shed 4 bases and J shed 0 bases, with 14 bases lying between them. Germline loops: CDR1 SGHRS, CDR2 YFSETQ. The CDR3 spells CASSQGQRSSYNSPLHF. The DNA of the CDR3 is TGCGCCAGCAGCCAAGGACAGAGAAGCTCCTATAATTCACCCCTCCACTTT. The entire variable domain, with the rest obtained from reference TRBV5-1 and TRBJ1-6, is as follows: KAGVTQTPRYLIKTRGQQVTLSCSPISGHRSVSWYQQTPGQGLQFLFEYFSETQRNKGNFPGRFSGRQFSNSRSEMNVSTLELGDSALYLCASSQGQRSSYNSPLHFGNGTRLTVT.

This clonotype has at least ten counts. The V call is TRBV4-3, the J call TRBJ1-5; D not certain. Germline V gene lookup returns CDR1 LGHNA and CDR2 YSLEER. V was trimmed by 0 bases and J by 7 bases, leaving 16 bases between them. This CDR3 is built from 16 residues. The DNA of the CDR3 is TGCGCCAGCAGCCAAGATCACGGATACCCGGGACAGCCCCAGCATTTT. It specifies CASSQDHGYPGQPQHF.

In its sample, this clonotype was seen many times. The chain couples TRBV20-1 to TRBJ2-1; 8 bases match TRBD1. The junction had 7 bases not matched to a gene; V was cut back by 5 bases and J by 4 bases. This CDR3 spans 14 amino acids. Germline lookup yields CDR1 DFQATT and CDR2 SNEGSKA (reference sequence). The CDR3 loop reads CSAVRGRFYNEQFF. CDR3 DNA sequence: TGCAGTGCTGTCAGGGGGCGCTTTTACAATGAGCAGTTCTTC.

This clonotype was counted at least ten times. The rearrangement links TRBV9 to TRBJ1-5; D not certain. Germline V gene sequence: CDR1 SGDLS, CDR2 YYNGEE. This CDR3 region has 15 residues. Trimming removed 0 bases from V and 3 bases from J, with 10 bases in between. The CDR3 coding sequence is TGTGCCAGCAGCGTAGACAACGGGCCCAATCAGCCCCAGCATTTT. Protein sequence: CASSVDNGPNQPQHF.

This clonotype was counted at least ten times. The CDR3 protein is CASSDGQPEAFF. DNA for the CDR3: TGTGCCAGCAGCGACGGACAGCCTGAAGCTTTCTTT. The chain is built from TRBV6-1 and TRBJ1-1, with D possibly TRBD1 on 6 matching bases. From germline, CDR1 is MNHNS and CDR2 SASEGT. V lost 6 bases, J lost 6 bases, and 11 bases lay in between. The CDR3 is 12 amino acids.

This clonotype was detected many times. The CDR3 region is CATGGGGNQPQHF. The CDR3 nucleotides read TGTGCCACCGGCGGGGGGGGCAATCAGCCCCAGCATTTT. V gene TRBV3-1 combines with J gene TRBJ1-5; a weak D match, TRBD1 (5 bases). This CDR3 comprises 13 residues. CDR1 and CDR2 from the germline V gene are LGHDT and YNNKEL (reference sequence). V lost 10 bases to trimming and J lost 2 bases, with 12 bases between them.

This clonotype was seen many times. J is TRBJ2-7 and V is TRBV20-1, with D possibly TRBD2 on 6 matching bases. The V gene lost 0 bases and the J gene lost 5 bases, with 20 bases spanning the gap. Germline CDR1 DFQATT, CDR2 SNEGSKA (reference sequence). The CDR3 contains 16 residues. This CDR3 reads CSARERWDGGGDEQYF. The CDR3 coding sequence is TGCAGTGCTAGAGAGAGGTGGGACGGGGGAGGTGACGAGCAGTACTTC.

This clonotype appeared many times. The J gene is TRBJ2-1, the V gene TRBV28, with 7 bases aligning to TRBD2. The CDR3 runs 13 residues. J gave up 9 bases and V 7 bases, and 9 bases lay outside the gene matches. Germline lookup yields CDR1 MDHEN and CDR2 SYDVKM. CDR3 nucleotides: TGTGCCAGCACCCCCGGGGGGTCGGGTGAGCAGTTCTTC. Translated: CASTPGGSGEQFF.

This clonotype has ten or more counts. CDR3 in amino acids: CASSETEGQPQHF. Here the CDR3 DNA reads TGTGCCAGCAGCGAGACGGAAGGACAGCCCCAGCATTTT. The V gene is TRBV7-9, the J gene TRBJ1-5; no definite D call. There are 13 residues in the CDR3. The V gene lost 5 bases and the J gene lost 7 bases, with 12 bases spanning the gap. From germline, CDR1 is SEHNR and CDR2 FQNEAQ (reference sequence).

This clonotype has ten or more counts. The rearrangement uses TRBV3-1 and TRBJ1-5; TRBD1 is a possible D gene (5 bases). The CDR3 covers 14 residues. CDR1 and CDR2 (germline): LGHDT, YNNKEL (reference sequence). Deletions cut 0 bases from V and 6 bases from J, with 9 bases between. The CDR3 sequence is CASSQDHRPQPQHF. Here the CDR3 DNA reads TGTGCCAGCAGCCAAGACCACAGGCCTCAGCCCCAGCATTTT.

Comment on this clonotype: A much larger clone lies a single base off, so this may be a read error. This chain joins TRBV4-2 and TRBJ1-1; the D is unclear. The germline CDR1 and CDR2 sequences are LGHNA and YNFKEQ. The CDR3 loop spans 9 amino acids. CDR3 DNA sequence: TGTGCCACCAGCCAAGGAGCTTTCTTT. Translating it yields CATSQGAFF.

This clonotype has a count of ten or more. A read error may produce the germline difference seen at one junction end. The chain has TRBV5-6 and TRBJ1-4, with 8 bases matching TRBD1. This CDR3 spans 13 amino acids. In germline, CDR1 is SGHDT, CDR2 YYEEEE. The CDR3 reads CASSFGQGEELFF. The CDR3 DNA is TGTGCCAGCAGCTTTGGACAGGGTGAAGAACTGTTTTTT.

Many counts were recorded for this clonotype. In nucleotides, the CDR3 is TGCGCCAGCAGCTTGGGGAGTGCAACTAATGAAAAACTGTTTTTT. It codes for CASSLGSATNEKLFF. This sequence joins TRBV5-1 and TRBJ1-4, with no clear D. The CDR3 is 15 residues long. V lost 0 bases, J lost 0 bases, and 6 bases lay in between. Germline V gene data show CDR1 as SGHRS and CDR2 as YFSETQ. Using reference TRBV5-1 and TRBJ1-4 for the parts outside the CDR3, the full variable domain is KAGVTQTPRYLIKTRGQQVTLSCSPISGHRSVSWYQQTPGQGLQFLFEYFSETQRNKGNFPGRFSGRQFSNSRSEMNVSTLELGDSALYLCASSLGSATNEKLFFGSGTQLSVL.

This clonotype showed up many times. The DNA of the CDR3 is TGCAGTGCTAGAGAGAGCGGGAGGGTTAATGAGCAGTTCTTC. The encoded protein is CSARESGRVNEQFF. The chain couples TRBV20-1 to TRBJ2-1; the match to TRBD2 covers 10 bases. The length of the CDR3 is 14 residues. Germline V gene lookup returns CDR1 DFQATT and CDR2 SNEGSKA (reference sequence). Trimming cost V 0 bases and J 7 bases; bases outside gene matches: 3.

Many counts were recorded for this clonotype. J is TRBJ1-3 and V is TRBV9, with D perhaps matching TRBD1 (6 bases). Germline V gives CDR1 SGDLS, CDR2 YYNGEE. V lost 3 bases, J lost 4 bases, and 17 bases lay in between. The CDR3 consists of 16 residues. The DNA of the CDR3 is TGTGCCAGCAGCGCATCCCCTGGGGACACAGGAAACACCATATATTTT. Its protein product is CASSASPGDTGNTIYF.

Ten or more counts support this clonotype. The genes are TRBV5-1 and TRBJ2-7; 9 bases agree with TRBD1. CDR1 and CDR2 (germline): SGHRS, YFSETQ. The CDR3 is 15 residues long. V shed 0 bases, J shed 0 bases, and the junction held 1 base outside the gene matches. In nucleotides, the CDR3 is TGCGCCAGCAGCTTGGGGACAGGGGTCTCCTACGAGCAGTACTTC. Protein sequence: CASSLGTGVSYEQYF.

This clonotype was seen many times. This chain uses TRBV27 with TRBJ2-3; 9 nucleotides match TRBD1. The CDR3 sequence is 15 residues long. V shed 3 bases, J shed 4 bases, and the junction held 5 bases outside the gene matches. Germline assignment: CDR1 MNHEY and CDR2 SMNVEV (reference sequence). The CDR3 protein is CASSFIQGAADTQYF. In DNA, the CDR3 is TGTGCCAGCAGTTTTATACAGGGGGCCGCAGATACGCAGTATTTT.

Ten or more counts support this clonotype. The CDR3 region is CASSIDGSSGNTIYF. The CDR3 coding sequence is TGTGCCAGCAGTATTGACGGAAGCTCTGGAAACACCATATATTTT. V and J are TRBV28 and TRBJ1-3; D unclear. V dropped 5 bases and J dropped 0 bases, with 11 bases sitting between them. The length of the CDR3 is 15 residues. CDR1 MDHEN and CDR2 SYDVKM come from the germline V gene.

This clonotype was counted ten times or more. The J gene is TRBJ2-1, the V gene TRBV20-1; D possibly uses TRBD1 or TRBD2 (6 bases each). V was trimmed by 5 bases and J by 7 bases, leaving 21 bases between them. The CDR3 runs 15 residues. Germline assignment: CDR1 DFQATT and CDR2 SNEGSKA (reference sequence). The CDR3 protein is CSAFRGALGWNEQFF. The CDR3 DNA sequence: TGCAGTGCTTTTAGGGGGGCTTTAGGTTGGAATGAGCAGTTCTTC.